These 18 T cell receptor beta chains originate from one sample sequenced in a study of regulatory T cells in long-lasting Graves disease. Time point indicated: newly diagnosed GD, antithyroid drugs for less than 3 months. The TCR library was made from RNA that had been extracted from PBMCs in TRIzol. Library construction for TCR beta used iRepertoire HTBI primers and Arm-PCR of CDR3 regions. TCRdb analysed the multiplex PCR reads with MiXCR anew, one entry per CDR3 protein. The sample includes some 460,000 distinct CDR3 sequences, about 17% of them seen just once. These data also featured in a second study, about T cells in Graves' hyperthyroidism and ophthalmopathy.

The input for sequencing was peripheral blood mononuclear cells (PBMCs), taken at new diagnosis, from a patient treated with antithyroid drugs. The receptors shown here come from a man aged 40-50 years with Graves disease.

J is TRBJ2-1 and V is TRBV5-1, with 13 positions matching TRBD2. The CDR3 covers 18 residues. The V and J ends lost 4 bases and 6 bases, in that order; junction bases with no gene match: 13. The germline V gene has CDR1 SGHRS and CDR2 YFSETQ. CDR3 bases: TGCGCCAGCAGCGGGGGACTAGCGGGACCGTATACCCCCAATGAGCAGTTCTTC. Its translation: CASSGGLAGPYTPNEQFF.

This clonotype has only a few counts. The CDR3 reads CSARDKDRGIYEQYF. CDR3 DNA: TGCAGTGCTAGAGATAAGGATAGGGGGATCTACGAGCAGTACTTC. The rearrangement links TRBV20-1 to TRBJ2-7, with D tentatively TRBD1 (6 bases). The CDR3 spans 15 residues. Germline V gene sequence: CDR1 DFQATT, CDR2 SNEGSKA (reference sequence). Trimming took 0 bases from V and 3 from J, leaving 15 bases between them.

Many counts were recorded for this clonotype. The chain has TRBV28 and TRBJ1-3, with D hard to call. CDR3 size: 12 residues. The germline V gene encodes CDR1 MDHEN and CDR2 SYDVKM. Deletions cut 5 bases from V and 6 bases from J, with 8 bases between. The CDR3 sequence: CASSPPENTIYF. DNA for the CDR3: TGTGCCAGCAGTCCCCCGGAAAACACCATATATTTT. The full variable domain, with the rest looked up from reference TRBV28 and TRBJ1-3, is DVKVTQSSRYLVKRTGEKVFLECVQDMDHENMFWYRQDPGLGLRLIYFSYDVKMKEKGDIPEGYSVSREKKERFSLILESASTNQTSMYLCASSPPENTIYFGEGSWLTVV.

The chain couples TRBV29-1 to TRBJ1-2; 10 bases line up with TRBD1. The CDR3 is 15 amino acids. Germline V lookup: CDR1 SQVTM, CDR2 ANQGSEA. The ends lost 6 bases at V and 0 bases at J; junction bases unmatched: 7. This CDR3 is CSVLGQGLANYGYTF. In nucleotides, the CDR3 is TGCAGCGTCCTGGGACAGGGGCTGGCTAACTATGGCTACACCTTC.

The table lists this clonotype with a few counts. The chain is built from TRBV10-3 and TRBJ2-1; D gene unclear. There are 10 residues in the CDR3. Trimming took off 10 bases at V and 11 bases at J, with 12 bases between the two ends. The germline CDR1 and CDR2 sequences are ENHRY and SYGVKD. CDR3 amino acids: CATLSRQQFF. The CDR3 nucleotides are TGTGCCACCCTAAGCCGCCAGCAGTTCTTC.

V is TRBV7-9 and J is TRBJ2-2; 9 bases are shared with TRBD1. Germline CDR1 and CDR2: SEHNR and FQNEAQ (reference sequence). Germline trimming cut 7 bases from V and 4 bases from J; bases unmatched to any gene: 13. This CDR3 comprises 17 residues. In DNA, the CDR3 is TGTGCCAGCACCTCGAACCGGGGACAGGGTTTCACCGGGGAGCTGTTTTTT. This translates into CASTSNRGQGFTGELFF.

This clonotype was counted only a few times. The chain carries TRBV29-1 and TRBJ2-1, with TRBD2 matching over 12 bases. Germline V gives CDR1 SQVTM, CDR2 ANQGSEA. With 1 base clipped from V and 7 bases from J, the junction kept 8 bases outside the gene matches. The CDR3 covers 16 residues. CDR3 region: CSVEGRLAGVGNEQFF. For the CDR3, the DNA is TGCAGCGTTGAAGGAAGACTAGCGGGAGTAGGAAATGAGCAGTTCTTC.

With regard to this clonotype: This likely came from a read error, as a far larger clone is one base away. The rearrangement joins TRBV2 to TRBJ2-3; D is possibly TRBD1 or TRBD2 (7 bases each). This CDR3 has 13 amino acids. From germline, CDR1 is SNHLY and CDR2 FYNNEI. The CDR3 region is CASRRGEGAKEYF. DNA of the CDR3: TGTGCCAGCAGGAGGGGGGAGGGGGCGAAGGAGTACTTC.

This clonotype appeared a few times. The chain is built from TRBV5-1 and TRBJ1-1, with 10 bases aligning to TRBD1. This CDR3 has 13 residues. The V segment lost 4 bases and the J segment 7 bases; nucleotides outside the gene matches: 4. Looked up from germline, CDR1 is SGHRS and CDR2 is YFSETQ. The CDR3 loop is CASSPGTGDEAFF. CDR3 in DNA: TGCGCCAGCAGCCCCGGGACAGGGGATGAAGCTTTCTTT.

The CDR3 nucleotides are TGTGCCAGCTCACCAGTACTCTCGACCGGGGAGCTGTTTTTT. Encoded protein: CASSPVLSTGELFF. The chain combines TRBV18 with TRBJ2-2, with D unclear. V lost 2 bases, J lost 5 bases, and 9 bases lay in between. Germline-derived CDR1 and CDR2 are KGHSH and LQKENI. The CDR3 is 14 amino acids.

Only a few counts were recorded for this clonotype. The rearrangement joins TRBV12-3 or TRBV12-4 to TRBJ1-3, with a weak D call TRBD1 (6 bases). CDR3 length: 14 residues. The V gene lost 6 bases and the J gene lost 0 bases, with 9 bases spanning the gap. The CDR3 loop is CASRRQVSGNTIYF. The CDR3 DNA is TGTGCCAGCAGAAGACAGGTCTCTGGAAACACCATATATTTT.

This clonotype was detected many times. The chain recombines TRBV20-1 with TRBJ2-1, with 8 bases lining up with TRBD1. CDR1 is DFQATT, CDR2 SNEGSKA, per germline (reference sequence). Unmatched junction bases numbered 17, after V lost 5 bases and J lost 8 bases. This CDR3 has 16 amino acids. CDR3 sequence: CSAPPRAGGFVDEQFF. CDR3 bases: TGCAGTGCTCCCCCGCGGGCAGGGGGCTTCGTCGATGAGCAGTTCTTC.

This rearrangement joins TRBV28 to TRBJ2-6, with 8 bases that match TRBD1. With 5 bases clipped from V and 4 bases from J, the junction kept 16 bases outside the gene matches. The CDR3 spans 19 residues. From germline, CDR1 is MDHEN and CDR2 SYDVKM. In nucleotides, the CDR3 is TGTGCCAGCAGTCAGGTCGGGGACAGGTCCCCGGGGGGGGCCAACGTCCTGACTTTC. Translating it yields CASSQVGDRSPGGANVLTF.

This clonotype has a count of ten or more. The chain uses TRBV18 and TRBJ2-2; D perhaps matches TRBD1 (5 bases). In germline, CDR1 is KGHSH, CDR2 LQKENI. The length of the CDR3 is 12 residues. Trimming took off 3 bases at V and 10 bases at J, with 9 bases between the two ends. The CDR3 DNA sequence: TGTGCCAGCTCACCTACGACAGAGGAGCTGTTTTTT. Amino acids: CASSPTTEELFF.

This clonotype has ten or more counts. The chain joins TRBV5-1 to TRBJ2-1; 15 positions agree with TRBD2. J was trimmed by 5 bases and V by 0 bases; bases with no gene match: 9. The germline V gene encodes CDR1 SGHRS and CDR2 YFSETQ. This CDR3 is 19 amino acids long. Here the CDR3 reads CASSLVAGLAGGRNNEQFF. The CDR3 region has the DNA TGCGCCAGCAGCTTGGTTGCGGGACTAGCGGGAGGACGAAACAATGAGCAGTTCTTC.

The genes are TRBV28 and TRBJ1-4, with a weak D call TRBD1 (5 bases). The V gene lost 3 bases and the J gene lost 0 bases, with 11 bases spanning the gap. There are 16 residues in the CDR3. Germline V gives CDR1 MDHEN, CDR2 SYDVKM. The CDR3 bases are TGTGCCAGCAGTTTCCCGGGACGAACAACTAATGAAAAACTGTTTTTT. Amino acid sequence: CASSFPGRTTNEKLFF.

This clonotype was counted ten times or more. The chain has TRBV2 and TRBJ2-7; TRBD2 matches at 13 bases. CDR3 size: 16 residues. Trimming cost V 6 bases and J 5 bases; bases outside gene matches: 10. Germline CDR1 SNHLY, CDR2 FYNNEI. The chain's CDR3 is CASRGLTSGRYHEQYF. The CDR3 DNA is TGTGCCAGCAGGGGGTTGACTAGCGGGAGGTACCACGAGCAGTACTTC.

This clonotype showed up many times. V usage is TRBV20-1 and J usage is TRBJ2-3, with D unresolved. CDR3 length equals 14 residues. Germline-derived CDR1 and CDR2 are DFQATT and SNEGSKA (reference sequence). Trimming cost V 6 bases and J 4 bases, with 17 bases left between them. For the CDR3, the DNA is TGCAGTGCCCTGGACCCATCCGGCGCAGATACGCAGTATTTT. Protein sequence: CSALDPSGADTQYF.